A single sample is the source of the 20 T cell receptor beta chains below, sequenced in a study of T-cell memory formation after mild COVID-19 (dated by TCRdb to the early 2020s). Receptor libraries were prepared by 5' RACE. The sequencer listed for this sample is Illumina NovaSeq 6000. Using fastp at Q25 and MiXCR, TCRdb reprocessed the public reads and kept productive beta chains. Every CDR3 protein is listed once, alongside the most common genes and DNA of its rows. A total of a few hundred thousand distinct CDR3 sequences appear in this sample, roughly a sixth of them only once. The ten largest make up roughly a fifth of the sample. Source material: PBMCs or a T cell subset sorted from them (not recorded which). The source of these receptors is a man aged 18 to 35 who had mild COVID-19 (a few samples of this study predate the infection). The sample titles of this study are shuffled in the database, so cell type and time point are left out; the donor was told from shared clones.

The V call is TRBV5-1, the J call TRBJ2-3; 8 bases line up with TRBD2. This CDR3 comprises 15 residues. Trimming took 5 bases from V and 6 from J; bases not matched to a gene: 11. Germline V CDR1 and CDR2: SGHRS, YFSETQ. CDR3 in DNA: TGCGCCAGCAGACAACATAGCGGGGCCCCGGATACGCAGTATTTT. Its translation is CASRQHSGAPDTQYF.

This sequence joins TRBV24-1 and TRBJ2-5, with 9 bases identical to TRBD1. There are 15 residues in the CDR3. CDR1 is KGHDR and CDR2 is SFDVKD in the germline V gene. With 7 bases clipped from V and 7 bases from J, the junction kept 12 bases outside the gene matches. Here the CDR3 reads CATSESPGQGGTQYF. CDR3 DNA: TGTGCCACCAGCGAGTCTCCGGGACAGGGAGGGACCCAGTACTTC.

There are many counts of this clonotype. The chain employs TRBV7-6 and TRBJ2-1, with 9 bases fitting TRBD2. Unmatched junction bases numbered 3, after V lost 1 base and J lost 5 bases. The germline V gene encodes CDR1 SGHVS and CDR2 FNYEAQ. The CDR3 has 15 residues. CDR3 amino acids: CASSLGLADNNEQFF. CDR3 nucleotides: TGTGCCAGCAGCTTAGGACTAGCGGACAACAATGAGCAGTTCTTC.

This chain uses TRBV3-1 with TRBJ2-5; 13 bases agree with TRBD2. Germline V CDR1 and CDR2: LGHDT, YNNKEL (reference sequence). V was pared by 4 bases and J by 2 bases, with 4 bases of the junction left unmatched. This CDR3 spans 16 amino acids. CDR3 loop: CASSPTSGGEQETQYF. Written as DNA, the CDR3 is TGTGCCAGCAGCCCAACTAGCGGGGGGGAGCAAGAGACCCAGTACTTC.

This clonotype came up a few times. The chain has TRBV5-6 and TRBJ1-1; D is undetermined. This CDR3 has 16 amino acids. Germline CDR1 reads SGHDT; CDR2 reads YYEEEE. Trimming took off 1 base at V and 4 bases at J, with 17 bases between the two ends. The chain's CDR3 is CASSLNGEVKGTEAFF. As DNA, the CDR3 is TGTGCCAGCAGCTTGAATGGGGAGGTGAAGGGCACTGAAGCTTTCTTT.

This clonotype was seen once. The J gene is TRBJ1-2, the V gene TRBV4-2; no reliable D call. The CDR3 has 13 amino acids. Per the germline V gene, CDR1 is LGHNA and CDR2 is YNFKEQ. Trimming cost V 0 bases and J 7 bases, with 9 bases left between them. CDR3 nucleotide sequence: TGTGCCAGCAGCCAAGAGGCGGCGGGTGGCTACACCTTC. Translating gives CASSQEAAGGYTF.

This clonotype was observed a few times. The V and J genes are TRBV7-9 and TRBJ1-3; TRBD1 matches at 9 bases. The CDR3 contains 19 residues. CDR1 and CDR2 from the germline V gene are SEHNR and FQNEAQ (reference sequence). J was trimmed by 3 bases and V by 5 bases; bases with no gene match: 17. CDR3 region: CASSTELTGGNDDGNTIYF. The CDR3 region has the DNA TGTGCCAGCAGCACCGAGCTCACAGGGGGCAACGATGATGGAAACACCATATATTTT.

The chain couples TRBV7-9 to TRBJ2-7, with 9 bases that match TRBD1. Trimming removed 3 bases from V and 5 bases from J; junction bases left unmatched: 5. The CDR3 consists of 14 residues. Germline values: CDR1 SEHNR, CDR2 FQNEAQ (reference sequence). The CDR3: CASSFWDRAHEQYF. For the CDR3, the DNA is TGTGCCAGCAGCTTTTGGGACAGGGCCCACGAGCAGTACTTC.

V usage is TRBV5-1 and J usage is TRBJ1-1; 7 bases match TRBD1. CDR1 is SGHRS, CDR2 YFSETQ, per germline. V lost 4 bases and J lost 7; bases outside the gene matches: 13. CDR3 length equals 15 residues. For the CDR3, the DNA is TGCGCCAGCAGCCCTCCTAGACAGGGAGCCAATGAAGCTTTCTTT. This sequence encodes CASSPPRQGANEAFF.

The rearrangement links TRBV6-2 or TRBV6-3 to TRBJ2-5; D ambiguous. CDR3 length: 15 amino acids. Germline CDR1 and CDR2: MNHEY and SVGEGT. V was pared by 7 bases and J by 5 bases, with 20 bases between. This CDR3 reads CASITMGTAFETQYF. The CDR3 bases are TGTGCCAGCATTACCATGGGAACCGCTTTTGAGACCCAGTACTTC.

V and J are TRBV12-3 or TRBV12-4 and TRBJ2-7, with TRBD1 identical over 8 bases. V lost 7 bases and J lost 1; bases outside the gene matches: 9. The CDR3 sequence is 15 residues long. CDR3 amino acids: CASTLGQGASYEQYF. Written as DNA, the CDR3 is TGTGCCAGCACCTTGGGGCAGGGGGCGTCCTACGAGCAGTACTTC.

This clonotype was detected many times. The chain links TRBV5-1 to TRBJ1-1; 8 positions match TRBD1. This CDR3 has 15 amino acids. The ends lost 4 bases at V and 4 bases at J; junction bases unmatched: 9. The germline CDR1 and CDR2 sequences are SGHRS and YFSETQ. Written as DNA, the CDR3 is TGCGCCAGCAGCGCAACAGGGGGAGTCGGCACTGAAGCTTTCTTT. It encodes CASSATGGVGTEAFF.

This clonotype was observed many times. The rearrangement uses TRBV5-1 and TRBJ2-1; 13 positions agree with TRBD2. The V segment lost 7 bases and the J segment 9 bases; nucleotides outside the gene matches: 7. The CDR3 has 14 residues. Germline V gives CDR1 SGHRS, CDR2 YFSETQ. In DNA, the CDR3 is TGCGCCAGCGGCCGGACTAGCGGGGGTGTTGAGCAGTTCTTC. It encodes CASGRTSGGVEQFF.

This clonotype has at least ten counts. The chain recombines TRBV28 with TRBJ2-1; 9 nucleotides match TRBD1. The V segment lost 5 bases and the J segment 9 bases; nucleotides outside the gene matches: 8. CDR1 is MDHEN and CDR2 is SYDVKM in the germline V gene. The CDR3 is 14 amino acids. Here the CDR3 reads CASSAGQGVGEQFF. CDR3 sequence (DNA): TGTGCCAGCAGTGCGGGACAGGGAGTTGGTGAGCAGTTCTTC.

The chain carries TRBV4-3 and TRBJ2-6, with a weak D call TRBD1 (6 bases). CDR1 is LGHNA and CDR2 is YSLEER in the germline V gene. The CDR3 runs to 14 residues. The germline V and J ends were trimmed by 8 bases and 0 bases, with 8 bases remaining between them. The CDR3 loop reads CASGQNSGANVLTF. Here the CDR3 DNA reads TGCGCCAGCGGACAGAACTCTGGGGCCAACGTCCTGACTTTC.

This clonotype appeared a few times. The chain has TRBV20-1 and TRBJ2-3; 7 bases match TRBD1. The J segment lost 6 bases and the V segment lost 5 bases, leaving 11 bases of the junction unmatched. Germline CDR1 is DFQATT and CDR2 is SNEGSKA (reference sequence). This CDR3 region has 14 residues. DNA of the CDR3: TGCAGTGCTGATCCGAATCGCAGGGGGGATACGCAGTATTTT. It yields the protein CSADPNRRGDTQYF.

This clonotype was picked up a small number of times. The chain recombines TRBV5-1 with TRBJ2-1, with D perhaps being TRBD1 or TRBD2 (6 bases each). The CDR3 runs to 16 residues. Germline V gene sequence: CDR1 SGHRS, CDR2 YFSETQ. V was trimmed by 4 bases and J by 2 bases, leaving 16 bases between them. This chain's CDR3 is CASSPRGPIPYNEQFF. Written as DNA, the CDR3 is TGCGCCAGCAGCCCCCGGGGGCCGATCCCCTACAATGAGCAGTTCTTC.

CDR3 nucleotides: TGTGCCAGCAGCTCCTGGGGGCCCCAGCATTTT. The encoded protein is CASSSWGPQHF. The gene calls are TRBV7-9 and TRBJ1-5; no clear D gene. This CDR3 is built from 11 residues. Germline CDR1 is SEHNR and CDR2 is FQNEAQ (reference sequence). Trimming stripped 4 bases from V and 9 bases from J, with 7 bases between. The complete variable domain, with remaining parts taken from reference TRBV7-9 and TRBJ1-5, reads DTGVSQNPRHKITKRGQNVTFRCDPISEHNRLYWYRQTLGQGPEFLTYFQNEAQLEKSRLLSDRFSAERPKGSFSTLEIQRTEQGDSAMYLCASSSWGPQHFGDGTRLSIL.

This clonotype has only a few counts. The rearrangement links TRBV15 to TRBJ1-2; D call uncertain. Trimming removed 4 bases from V and 4 bases from J, with 4 bases in between. Germline assignment: CDR1 LNHNV and CDR2 YYDKDF (reference sequence). The CDR3 is 11 amino acids. CDR3 residues: CATSMGYGYTF. DNA of the CDR3: TGTGCCACCAGCATGGGCTATGGCTACACCTTC.

This rearrangement joins TRBV12-3 or TRBV12-4 to TRBJ2-6; no clear D gene. V gave up 7 bases and J gave up 4 bases, with 8 bases separating them. The CDR3 has 13 amino acids. CDR3: CASTVWGANVLTF. Written as DNA, the CDR3 is TGTGCCAGCACGGTGTGGGGGGCCAACGTCCTGACTTTC.